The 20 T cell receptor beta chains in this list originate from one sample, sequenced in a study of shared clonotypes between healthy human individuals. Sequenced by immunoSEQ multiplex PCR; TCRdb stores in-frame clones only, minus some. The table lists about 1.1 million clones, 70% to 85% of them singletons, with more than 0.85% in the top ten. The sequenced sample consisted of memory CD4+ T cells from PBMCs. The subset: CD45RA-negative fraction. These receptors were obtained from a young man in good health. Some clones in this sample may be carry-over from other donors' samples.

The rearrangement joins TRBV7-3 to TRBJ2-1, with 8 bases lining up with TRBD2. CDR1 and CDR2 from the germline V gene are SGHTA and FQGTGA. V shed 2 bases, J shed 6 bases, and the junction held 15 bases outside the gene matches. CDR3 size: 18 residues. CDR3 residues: CASSLLAGLNRGGNEQFF. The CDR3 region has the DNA TGTGCCAGCAGCTTATTAGCGGGACTGAATCGGGGTGGCAATGAGCAGTTCTTC.

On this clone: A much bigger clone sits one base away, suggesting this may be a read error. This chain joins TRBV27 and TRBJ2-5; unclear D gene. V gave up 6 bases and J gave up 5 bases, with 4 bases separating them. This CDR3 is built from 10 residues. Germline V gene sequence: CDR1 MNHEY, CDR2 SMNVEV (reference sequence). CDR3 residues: CASRRETQYF. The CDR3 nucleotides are TGTGCCAGCAGGAGGGAGACCCAGTACTTC.

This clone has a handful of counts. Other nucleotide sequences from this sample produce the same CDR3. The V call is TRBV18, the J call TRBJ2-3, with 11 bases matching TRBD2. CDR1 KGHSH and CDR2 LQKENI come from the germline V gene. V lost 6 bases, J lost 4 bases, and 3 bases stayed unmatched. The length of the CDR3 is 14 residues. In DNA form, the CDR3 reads TGTGCCAGCTCGCCGGGACTAGCGGCAGATACGCAGTATTTT. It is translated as CASSPGLAADTQYF.

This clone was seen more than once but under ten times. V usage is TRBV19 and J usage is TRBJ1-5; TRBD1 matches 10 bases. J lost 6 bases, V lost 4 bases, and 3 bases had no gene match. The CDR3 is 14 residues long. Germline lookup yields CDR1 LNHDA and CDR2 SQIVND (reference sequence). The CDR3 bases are TGTGCCAGTAGTACCGGGACAGGGGTTCAGCCCCAGCATTTT. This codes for CASSTGTGVQPQHF.

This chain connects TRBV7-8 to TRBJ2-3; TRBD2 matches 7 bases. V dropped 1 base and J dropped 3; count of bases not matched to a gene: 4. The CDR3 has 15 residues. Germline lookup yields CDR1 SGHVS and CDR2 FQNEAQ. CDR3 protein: CASSLEASGTDTQYF. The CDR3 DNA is TGTGCCAGCAGCTTAGAGGCTAGCGGAACAGATACGCAGTATTTT.

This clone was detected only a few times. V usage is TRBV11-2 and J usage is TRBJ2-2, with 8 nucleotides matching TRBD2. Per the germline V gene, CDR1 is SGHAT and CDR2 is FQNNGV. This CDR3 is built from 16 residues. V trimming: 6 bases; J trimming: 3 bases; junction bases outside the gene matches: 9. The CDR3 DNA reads TGTGCCAGCAGACTTTTAGCGGGAACTGACACCGGGGAGCTGTTTTTT. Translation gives CASRLLAGTDTGELFF.

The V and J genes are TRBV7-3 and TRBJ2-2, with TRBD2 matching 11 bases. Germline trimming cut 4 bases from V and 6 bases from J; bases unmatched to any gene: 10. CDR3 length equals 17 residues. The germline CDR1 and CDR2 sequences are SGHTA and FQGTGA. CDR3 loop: CASSSLGSGRAAGELFF. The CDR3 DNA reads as TGTGCCAGCAGCTCCCTTGGTAGCGGGAGGGCCGCCGGGGAGCTGTTTTTT.

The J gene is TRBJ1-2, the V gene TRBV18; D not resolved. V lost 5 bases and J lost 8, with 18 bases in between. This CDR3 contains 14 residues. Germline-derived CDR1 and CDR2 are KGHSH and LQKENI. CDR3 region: CASSFVGYDEGYTF. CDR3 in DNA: TGTGCCAGCTCATTCGTGGGGTATGACGAAGGCTACACCTTC.

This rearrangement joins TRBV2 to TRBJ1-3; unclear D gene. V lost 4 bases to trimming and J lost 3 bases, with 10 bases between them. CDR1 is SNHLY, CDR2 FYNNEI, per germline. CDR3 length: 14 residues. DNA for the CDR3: TGTGCCAGCAGTGCGGAGAGCGGTGGAAACACCATATATTTT. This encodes CASSAESGGNTIYF.

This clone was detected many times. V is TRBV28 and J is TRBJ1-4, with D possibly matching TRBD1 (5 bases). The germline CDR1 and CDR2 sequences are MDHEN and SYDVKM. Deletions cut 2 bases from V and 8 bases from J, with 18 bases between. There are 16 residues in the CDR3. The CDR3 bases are TGTGCCAGCAGTTTAACTCCCCCCGGGGGAAGGGAAAAACTGTTTTTT. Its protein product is CASSLTPPGGREKLFF.

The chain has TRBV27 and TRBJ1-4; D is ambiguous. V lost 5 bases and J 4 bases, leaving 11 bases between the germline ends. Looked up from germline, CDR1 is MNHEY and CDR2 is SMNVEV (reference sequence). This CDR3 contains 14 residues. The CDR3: CASSDYGLNEKLFF. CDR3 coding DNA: TGTGCCAGCAGTGATTATGGACTTAATGAAAAACTGTTTTTT.

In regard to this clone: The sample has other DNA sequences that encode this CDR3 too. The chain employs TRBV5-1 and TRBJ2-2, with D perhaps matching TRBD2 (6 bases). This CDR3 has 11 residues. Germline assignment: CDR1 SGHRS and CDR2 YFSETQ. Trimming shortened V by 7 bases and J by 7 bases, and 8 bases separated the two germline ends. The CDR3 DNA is TGCGCCAGCTCGGAGGGCGGGGAGCTGTTTTTT. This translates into CASSEGGELFF.

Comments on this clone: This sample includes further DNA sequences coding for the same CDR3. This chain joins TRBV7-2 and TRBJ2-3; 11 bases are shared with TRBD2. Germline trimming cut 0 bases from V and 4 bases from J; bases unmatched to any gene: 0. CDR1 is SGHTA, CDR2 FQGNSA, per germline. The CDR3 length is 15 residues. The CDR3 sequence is CASSLASGRADTQYF. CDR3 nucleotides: TGTGCCAGCAGCTTAGCTAGCGGGAGGGCAGATACGCAGTATTTT.

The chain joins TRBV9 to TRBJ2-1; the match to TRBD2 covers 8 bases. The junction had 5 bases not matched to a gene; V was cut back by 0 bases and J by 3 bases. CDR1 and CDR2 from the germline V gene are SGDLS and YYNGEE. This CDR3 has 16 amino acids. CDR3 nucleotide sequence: TGTGCCAGCAGCGTAGTAACTAGCGGAGGCTACAATGAGCAGTTCTTC. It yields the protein CASSVVTSGGYNEQFF.

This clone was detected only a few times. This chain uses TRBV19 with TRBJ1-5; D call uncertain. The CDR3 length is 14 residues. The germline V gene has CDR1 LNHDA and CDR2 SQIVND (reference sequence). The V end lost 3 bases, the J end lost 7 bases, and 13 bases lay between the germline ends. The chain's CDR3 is CASSMDPFGQPQHF. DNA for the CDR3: TGTGCCAGTAGTATGGACCCCTTTGGGCAGCCCCAGCATTTT.

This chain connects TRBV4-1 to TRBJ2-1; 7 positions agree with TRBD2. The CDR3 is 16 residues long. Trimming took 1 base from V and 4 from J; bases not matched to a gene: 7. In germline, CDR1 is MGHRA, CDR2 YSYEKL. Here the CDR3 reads CASSQGLASGYNEQFF. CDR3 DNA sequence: TGCGCCAGCAGCCAAGGTCTTGCTAGCGGATACAATGAGCAGTTCTTC.

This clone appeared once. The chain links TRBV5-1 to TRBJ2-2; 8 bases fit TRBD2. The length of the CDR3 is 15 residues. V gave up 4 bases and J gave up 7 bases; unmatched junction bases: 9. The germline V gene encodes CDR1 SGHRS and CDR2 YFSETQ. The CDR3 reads CASSASGLAGGELFF. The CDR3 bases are TGCGCCAGCAGCGCTAGTGGACTAGCCGGCGGGGAGCTGTTTTTT.

This CDR3 reads CASSLVGVLGTGELFF. The DNA of the CDR3 is TGCGCCAGCAGCTTGGTCGGGGTTTTGGGCACCGGGGAGCTGTTTTTT. J is TRBJ2-2 and V is TRBV5-1, with D perhaps TRBD2 (5 bases). V gave up 0 bases and J gave up 4 bases, with 13 bases separating them. Germline-derived CDR1 and CDR2 are SGHRS and YFSETQ. The CDR3 has 16 amino acids.

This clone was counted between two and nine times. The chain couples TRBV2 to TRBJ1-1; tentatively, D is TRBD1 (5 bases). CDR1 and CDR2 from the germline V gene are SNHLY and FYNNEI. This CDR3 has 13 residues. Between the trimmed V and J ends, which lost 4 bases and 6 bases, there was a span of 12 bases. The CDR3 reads CASSGSGTAEAFF. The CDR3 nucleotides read TGTGCCAGCAGTGGTTCCGGGACCGCTGAAGCTTTCTTT.

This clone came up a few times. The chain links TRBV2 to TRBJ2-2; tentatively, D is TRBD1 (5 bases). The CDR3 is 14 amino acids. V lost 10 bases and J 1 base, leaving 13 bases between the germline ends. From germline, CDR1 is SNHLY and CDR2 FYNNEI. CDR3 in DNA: TGTGCCACCAAGATACAGGTGAACACCGGGGAGCTGTTTTTT. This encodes CATKIQVNTGELFF.